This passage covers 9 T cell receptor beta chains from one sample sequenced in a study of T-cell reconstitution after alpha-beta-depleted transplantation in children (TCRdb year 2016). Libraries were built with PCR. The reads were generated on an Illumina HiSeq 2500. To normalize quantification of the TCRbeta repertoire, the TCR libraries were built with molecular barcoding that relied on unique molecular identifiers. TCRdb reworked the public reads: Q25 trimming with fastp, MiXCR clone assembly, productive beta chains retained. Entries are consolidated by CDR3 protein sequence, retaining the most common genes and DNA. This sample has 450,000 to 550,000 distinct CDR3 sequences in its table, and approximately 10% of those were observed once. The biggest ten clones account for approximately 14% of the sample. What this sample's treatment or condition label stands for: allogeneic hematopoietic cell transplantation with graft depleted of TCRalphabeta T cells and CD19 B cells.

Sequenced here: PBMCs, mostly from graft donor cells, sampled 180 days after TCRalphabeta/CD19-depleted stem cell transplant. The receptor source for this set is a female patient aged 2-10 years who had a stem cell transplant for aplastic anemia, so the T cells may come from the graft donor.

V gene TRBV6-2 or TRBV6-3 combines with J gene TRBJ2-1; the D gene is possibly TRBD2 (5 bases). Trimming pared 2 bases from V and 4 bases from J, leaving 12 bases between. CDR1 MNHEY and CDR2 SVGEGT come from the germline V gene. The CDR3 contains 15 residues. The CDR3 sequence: CASSYRRELYNEQFF. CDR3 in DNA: TGTGCCAGCAGTTACCGCCGGGAATTGTACAATGAGCAGTTCTTC.

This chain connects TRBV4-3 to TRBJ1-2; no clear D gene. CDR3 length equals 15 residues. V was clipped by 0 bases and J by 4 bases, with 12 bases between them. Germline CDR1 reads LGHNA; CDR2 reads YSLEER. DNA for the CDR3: TGCGCCAGCAGCCAAGATCAGAGCGTCTCCTATGGCTACACCTTC. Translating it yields CASSQDQSVSYGYTF.

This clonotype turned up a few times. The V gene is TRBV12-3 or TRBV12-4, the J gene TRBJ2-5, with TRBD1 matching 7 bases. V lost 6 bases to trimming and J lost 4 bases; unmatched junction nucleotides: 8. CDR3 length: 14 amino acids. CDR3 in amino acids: CASRPTGLGETQYF. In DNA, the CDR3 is TGTGCCAGCAGACCGACAGGGTTGGGAGAGACCCAGTACTTC.

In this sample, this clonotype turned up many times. DNA for the CDR3: TGTGCCAGCAGTTTACGGGACCGAGGGATGAATGAGCAGTTCTTC. This sequence encodes CASSLRDRGMNEQFF. This chain links TRBV12-3 or TRBV12-4 with TRBJ2-1; D is possibly TRBD1 or TRBD2 (5 bases each). CDR3 size: 15 residues. Trimming left V 2 bases short and J 7 bases short, with 15 bases between.

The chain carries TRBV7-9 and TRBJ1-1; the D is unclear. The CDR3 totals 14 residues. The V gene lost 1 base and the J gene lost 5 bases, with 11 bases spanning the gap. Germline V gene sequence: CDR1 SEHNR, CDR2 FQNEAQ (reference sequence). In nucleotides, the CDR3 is TGTGCCAGCAGCTTAGGGGAGTGGAGGACTGAAGCTTTCTTT. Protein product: CASSLGEWRTEAFF. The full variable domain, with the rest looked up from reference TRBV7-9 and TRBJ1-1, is DTGVSQNPRHKITKRGQNVTFRCDPISEHNRLYWYRQTLGQGPEFLTYFQNEAQLEKSRLLSDRFSAERPKGSFSTLEIQRTEQGDSAMYLCASSLGEWRTEAFFGQGTRLTVV.

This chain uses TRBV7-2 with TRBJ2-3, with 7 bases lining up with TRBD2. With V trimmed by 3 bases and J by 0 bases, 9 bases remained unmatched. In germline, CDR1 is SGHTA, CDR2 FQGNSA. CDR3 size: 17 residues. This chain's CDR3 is CASSFLPGGGSTDTQYF. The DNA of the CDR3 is TGTGCCAGCAGCTTCCTCCCGGGGGGTGGGAGCACAGATACGCAGTATTTT.

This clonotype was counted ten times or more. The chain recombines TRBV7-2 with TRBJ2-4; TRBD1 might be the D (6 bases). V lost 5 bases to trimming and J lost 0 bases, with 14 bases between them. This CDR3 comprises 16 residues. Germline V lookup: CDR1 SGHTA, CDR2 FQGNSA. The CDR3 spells CASSHWTELAKNIQYF. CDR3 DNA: TGTGCCAGCAGCCATTGGACAGAACTAGCCAAAAACATTCAGTACTTC. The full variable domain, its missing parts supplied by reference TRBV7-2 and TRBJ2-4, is GAGVSQSPSNKVTEKGKDVELRCDPISGHTALYWYRQSLGQGLEFLIYFQGNSAPDKSGLPSDRFSAERTGGSVSTLTIQRTQQEDSAVYLCASSHWTELAKNIQYFGAGTRLSVL.

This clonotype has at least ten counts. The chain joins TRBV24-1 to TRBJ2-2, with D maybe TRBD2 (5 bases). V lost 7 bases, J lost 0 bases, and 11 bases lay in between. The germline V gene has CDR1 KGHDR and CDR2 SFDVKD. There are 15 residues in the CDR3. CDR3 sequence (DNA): TGTGCCACCAGGGCGAGCGGTCCGAACACCGGGGAGCTGTTTTTT. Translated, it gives CATRASGPNTGELFF.

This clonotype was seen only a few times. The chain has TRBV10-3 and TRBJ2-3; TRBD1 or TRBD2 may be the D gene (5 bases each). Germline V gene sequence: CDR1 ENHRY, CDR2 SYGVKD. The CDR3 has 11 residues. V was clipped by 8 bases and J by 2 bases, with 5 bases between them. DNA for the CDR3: TGTGCCATCGGGACCACAGATACGCAGTATTTT. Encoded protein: CAIGTTDTQYF.